The source of this TCR beta chain is a study of blood T cell repertoires in COVID-19. Study in general: Whether acute or convalescent, the COVID-19 samples came from the United States, Italy and Spain. T cells, B-cell-depleted T cells, or PBMCs supplied cDNA or gDNA.

V dropped 0 bases and J dropped 0 bases, with 13 bases sitting between them. The germline V gene encodes CDR1 SGHRS and CDR2 YFSETQ. This CDR3 has 17 amino acids. In the original workflow: Estimates of nucleated cell counts were drawn from the amplification of reference gene primers. The table came from immunoSEQ multiplex PCR; TCRdb's copy has only in-frame clones and leaves some out. V and J calls and clone size are as listed in that table; D and trimming were resolved from the DNA. Altogether some 80,000 clones are present, about four fifths being singletons, with the ten largest covering 44%. The TCR was taken from an elderly man with acute or convalescent COVID-19. The source material was peripheral blood. This rearrangement joins TRBV5-1 to TRBJ2-1, with D hard to call. CDR3 protein: CASSLGLSDSSYNEQFF. CDR3 coding DNA: TGCGCCAGCAGCTTGGGGTTAAGCGATAGCTCCTACAATGAGCAGTTCTTC.